Listed below are T cell receptor beta chains from one sample, sequenced in a study of identical twins. From the 5' RACE reads, TCRdb called clonotypes with MiXCR, one entry per CDR3 protein. The sample includes more than 1.5 million distinct CDR3 sequences, 32% of them seen just once. Specimen: cord blood. These receptors were obtained from a newborn girl in good health. CDR3s include the opening cysteine and the closing phenylalanine or tryptophan. Clone size is shown for a subset of rows, as once, few, many or a class of expanded clone.

-	TRBV5-8	TRBJ1-1	CASSPLSGRGFIMNTEAFF
few	TRBV10-3	TRBJ1-3	CAISRDRESSGNTIYF
many	TRBV5-1	TRBJ2-5	CASSFGGAGETQYF
few	TRBV27	TRBJ1-2	CASSPDKRTGRGYGYTF
few	TRBV10-1	TRBJ2-7	CASSESAGSHEQYF
-	TRBV4-1	TRBJ2-3	CASSQVGLAGGGTDTQYF
many	TRBV29-1	TRBJ2-7	CSVAPMDNSYEQYF
once	TRBV19	TRBJ2-7	CASSIFEGSSYEQYF
few	TRBV20-1	TRBJ2-5	CSASWVRGTKAEQETQYF
-	TRBV7-9	TRBJ2-7	CASSAITGGRPYEQYF
-	TRBV13	TRBJ2-3	CASSSGTVPDTQYF
few	TRBV28	TRBJ2-7	CASSLCPESGLAGESYYEQYF
-	TRBV11-2	TRBJ2-1	CASSPNVGDSSYNEQFF
few	TRBV13	TRBJ2-3	CASSLWRRGSTDTQYF
-	TRBV20-1	TRBJ1-1	CSAPGRAEAFF
few	TRBV7-9	TRBJ1-2	CASSTTGTSRLYGYTF
few	TRBV7-9	TRBJ2-7	CASSRSSGPEQYF
-	TRBV7-2	TRBJ2-7	CASGLSGYEQYF
-	TRBV11-2	TRBJ2-1	CASRDSGRASYNEQFF
-	TRBV10-3	TRBJ2-4	CAISESIASGAKNIQYF
once	TRBV20-1	TRBJ1-4	CSARKGYEKLFF
-	TRBV28	TRBJ1-4	CASSAYRGPLEKLFF
-	TRBV24-1	TRBJ2-3	CATSGTADSQITQYF
few	TRBV19	TRBJ2-7	CASSPGGVIYEQYF
-	TRBV20-1	TRBJ1-1	CSAKIMGPQGASEAFF
-	TRBV6-1	TRBJ1-2	CASNEGSIYGYTF
few	TRBV3-1	TRBJ2-7	CASSQDGSPYEQYF
-	TRBV4-1	TRBJ2-1	CASSQAQGGPDNEQFF